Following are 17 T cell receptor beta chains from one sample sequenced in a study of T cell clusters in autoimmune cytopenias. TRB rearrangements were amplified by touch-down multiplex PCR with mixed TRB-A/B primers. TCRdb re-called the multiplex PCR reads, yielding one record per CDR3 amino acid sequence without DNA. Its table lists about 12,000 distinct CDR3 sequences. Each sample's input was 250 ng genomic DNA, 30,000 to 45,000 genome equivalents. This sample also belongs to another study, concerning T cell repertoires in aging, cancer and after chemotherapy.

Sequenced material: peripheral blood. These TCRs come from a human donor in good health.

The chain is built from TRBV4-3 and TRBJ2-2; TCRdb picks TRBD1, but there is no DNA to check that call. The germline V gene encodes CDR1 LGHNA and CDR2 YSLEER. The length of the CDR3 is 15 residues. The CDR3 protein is CASSQNYRATGELFF.

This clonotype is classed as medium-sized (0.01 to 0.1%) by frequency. The CDR3 loop is CASSMALAGGAESYEQYF. The J gene is TRBJ2-7, the V gene TRBV19; TCRdb's D gene call, TRBD2, goes unchecked for lack of DNA. Germline CDR1 and CDR2: LNHDA and SQIVND (reference sequence). This CDR3 contains 18 residues. Combining the CDR3 with reference TRBV19 and TRBJ2-7 gives the whole variable domain DGGITQSPKYLFRKEGQNVTLSCEQNLNHDAMYWYRQDPGQGLRLIYYSQIVNDFQKGDIAEGYSVSREKKESFPLTVTSAQKNPTAFYLCASSMALAGGAESYEQYFGPGTRLTVT.

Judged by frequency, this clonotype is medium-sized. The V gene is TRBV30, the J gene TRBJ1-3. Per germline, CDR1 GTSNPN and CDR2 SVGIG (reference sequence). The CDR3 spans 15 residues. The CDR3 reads CAWSRGLDSGNTIYF.

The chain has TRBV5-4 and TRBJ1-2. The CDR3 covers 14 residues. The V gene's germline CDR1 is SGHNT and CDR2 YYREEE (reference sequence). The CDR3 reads CASSFGDPGYGYTF.

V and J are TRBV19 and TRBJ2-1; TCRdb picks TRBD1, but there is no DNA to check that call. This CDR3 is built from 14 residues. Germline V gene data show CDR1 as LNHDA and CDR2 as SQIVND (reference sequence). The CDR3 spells CASSPPYRGHEQFF.

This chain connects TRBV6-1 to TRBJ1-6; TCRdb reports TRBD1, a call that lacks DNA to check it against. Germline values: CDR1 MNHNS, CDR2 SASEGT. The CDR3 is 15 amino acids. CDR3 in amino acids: CASSLTGGDNSPLHF.

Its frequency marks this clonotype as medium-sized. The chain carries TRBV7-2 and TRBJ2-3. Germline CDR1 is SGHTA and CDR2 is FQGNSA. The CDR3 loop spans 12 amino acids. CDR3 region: CASSPSVGTQYF.

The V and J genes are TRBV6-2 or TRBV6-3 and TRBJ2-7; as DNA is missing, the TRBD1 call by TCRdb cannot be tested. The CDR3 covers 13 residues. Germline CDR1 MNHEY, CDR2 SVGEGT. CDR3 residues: CASSYLRGYEQYF.

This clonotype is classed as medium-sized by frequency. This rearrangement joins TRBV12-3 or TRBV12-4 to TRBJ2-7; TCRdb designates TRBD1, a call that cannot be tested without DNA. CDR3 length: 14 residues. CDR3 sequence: CASSPGQGPYEQYF.

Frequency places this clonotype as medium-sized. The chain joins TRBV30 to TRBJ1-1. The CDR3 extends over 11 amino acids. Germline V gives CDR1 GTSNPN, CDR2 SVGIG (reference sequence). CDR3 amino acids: CAWKFRSEAFF.

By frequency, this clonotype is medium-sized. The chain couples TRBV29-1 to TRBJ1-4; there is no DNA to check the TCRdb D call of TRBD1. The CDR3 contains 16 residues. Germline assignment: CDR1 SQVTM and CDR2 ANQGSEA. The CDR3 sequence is CSARTGTLATNEKLFF.

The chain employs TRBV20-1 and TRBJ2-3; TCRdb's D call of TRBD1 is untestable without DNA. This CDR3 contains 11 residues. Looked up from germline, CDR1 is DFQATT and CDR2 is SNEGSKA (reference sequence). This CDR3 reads CSAQGVDTQYF.

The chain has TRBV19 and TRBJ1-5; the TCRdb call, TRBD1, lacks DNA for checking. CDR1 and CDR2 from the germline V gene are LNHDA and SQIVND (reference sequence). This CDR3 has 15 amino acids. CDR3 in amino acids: CATTTAINSNQPQHF.

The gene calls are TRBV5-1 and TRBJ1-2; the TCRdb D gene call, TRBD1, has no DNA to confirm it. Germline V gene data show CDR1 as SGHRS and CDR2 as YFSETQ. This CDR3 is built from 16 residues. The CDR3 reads CASRWKPDTSNYGYTF.

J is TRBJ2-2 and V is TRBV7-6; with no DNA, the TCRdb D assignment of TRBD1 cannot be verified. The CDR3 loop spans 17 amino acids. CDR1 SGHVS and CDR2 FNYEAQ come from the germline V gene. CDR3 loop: CASSLTGGSSSTGELFF.

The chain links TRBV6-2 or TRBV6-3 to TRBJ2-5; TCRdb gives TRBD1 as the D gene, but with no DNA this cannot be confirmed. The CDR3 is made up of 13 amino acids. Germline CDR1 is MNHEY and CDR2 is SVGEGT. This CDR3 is CASRPGGGETQYF.

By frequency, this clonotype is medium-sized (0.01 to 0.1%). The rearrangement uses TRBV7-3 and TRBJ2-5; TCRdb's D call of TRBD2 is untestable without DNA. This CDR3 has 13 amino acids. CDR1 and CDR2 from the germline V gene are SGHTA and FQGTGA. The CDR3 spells CASSLGGRETQYF.